This is a list of T cell receptor beta chains from one sample in a study of T cells in Graves' hyperthyroidism and ophthalmopathy. TCRdb re-called the multiplex PCR reads with MiXCR, one entry per CDR3 protein. The sample yields over 700,000 distinct CDR3 sequences, 35% seen once. Sequenced: blood. Source of these receptors: a woman in her 40s with Graves' hyperthyroidism. Both conserved end residues are part of each CDR3. The D gene is left open where the match is weak. Clone size is given for some rows only: seen once, a few or many times, or a class if the clone is expanded.

TRBD2 | many | TRBJ2-6 | TRBV7-9 | CASSSVPGQGGTSGANVLTF | TGTGCCAGCAGCTCCGTCCCGGGCCAGGGAGGGACCTCTGGGGCCAACGTCCTGACTTTC
. | . | TRBJ2-5 | TRBV12-5 | CASGSRPLQETQYF | TGTGCTAGTGGTTCCAGACCGCTCCAAGAGACCCAGTACTTC
TRBD1 | few | TRBJ1-1 | TRBV5-1 | CASSLGGQANTEAFF | TGCGCCAGCAGCTTGGGGGGACAGGCTAACACTGAAGCTTTCTTT
TRBD1 | . | TRBJ2-5 | TRBV7-9 | CASSQGAATQCF | TGTGCCAGCAGCCAGGGGGCAGCGACCCAGTGCTTC
TRBD1 | few | TRBJ2-7 | TRBV6-5 | CASSYSLTGIAYEQYF | TGTGCCAGCAGTTACTCTTTGACAGGGATTGCCTACGAGCAGTACTTT
. | many | TRBJ1-1 | TRBV7-2 | CASNGPMNTEAFF | TGTGCCAGCAACGGACCGATGAACACTGAAGCTTTCTTT
TRBD1 | . | TRBJ2-5 | TRBV20-1 | CSALPWTGVDTQYF | TGCAGTGCTCTACCTTGGACAGGGGTAGATACGCAGTACTTC
TRBD1 | many | TRBJ1-6 | TRBV7-9 | CASSRDSRGPNSPLHF | TGTGCCAGCAGCCGGGACAGTCGCGGGCCCAATTCACCCCTCCACTTT
. | . | TRBJ2-5 | TRBV7-6 | CASSLGVAARETQYF | TGTGCCAGCAGCTTAGGAGTAGCGGCCCGAGAGACCCAGTACTTC
TRBD1 | many | TRBJ2-7 | TRBV29-1 | CSVALSDRANYEQYF | TGCAGCGTTGCACTATCGGACAGGGCCAACTACGAGCAGTACTTC
. | . | TRBJ1-2 | TRBV4-3 | CASSQERYFNYGYTF | TGCGCCAGCAGCCAAGAGAGATATTTCAACTATGGCTACACCTTC
. | once | TRBJ1-6 | TRBV15 | CASSVVRNSPLHF | TGTGCCAGCAGCGTAGTTAGGAATTCACCCCTCCACTTT
. | . | TRBJ1-1 | TRBV29-1 | CSARRTIENTEAFF | TGCAGCGCCCGACGGACAATTGAGAACACTGAAGCTTTCTTT
. | . | TRBJ1-2 | TRBV12-3/TRBV12-4 | CASSPLLVHRYGYTF | TGTGCCAGCAGTCCACTACTTGTACACCGCTATGGCTACACCTTC
TRBD1 | many | TRBJ1-2 | TRBV2 | CASKGGQGYYGYTF | TGTGCCAGCAAGGGGGGACAGGGATACTATGGCTACACCTTC
TRBD2 | . | TRBJ2-5 | TRBV4-1 | CASSPFPKPSGSAYIQETQYF | TGCGCCAGCAGCCCCTTCCCCAAACCTAGCGGGAGCGCCTATATTCAAGAGACCCAGTACTTC
. | . | TRBJ2-5 | TRBV29-1 | CSVGMTGGVGETQYF | TGCAGCGTTGGGATGACAGGTGGGGTAGGAGAGACCCAGTACTTC
. | . | TRBJ1-1 | TRBV7-7 | CASSVEVQGGTEAFF | TGTGCTAGCAGCGTTGAGGTACAGGGTGGGACTGAAGCTTTCTTT
. | . | TRBJ2-7 | TRBV28 | CASSAQGYDEQYF | TGTGCCAGCAGTGCCCAGGGTTACGATGAGCAGTACTTC
. | . | TRBJ1-5 | TRBV7-9 | CASPRRQGNDQPQHF | TGTGCCAGCCCGAGGCGTCAGGGGAATGATCAGCCCCAGCATTTT
TRBD1 | many | TRBJ1-2 | TRBV10-3 | CAITTDRTSGYTF | TGTGCCATCACTACGGACAGGACCTCCGGCTACACCTTC
TRBD2 | . | TRBJ2-2 | TRBV5-1 | CASSSTSGFLAGELFF | TGCGCCAGCAGTTCGACTAGCGGGTTCTTAGCCGGGGAGCTGTTTTTT
TRBD1 | . | TRBJ2-3 | TRBV7-8 | CASSFSATQGVDTQYF | TGTGCCAGCAGCTTCTCGGCCACTCAGGGGGTAGATACGCAGTATTTT
. | . | TRBJ1-1 | TRBV7-3 | CASSKGGRMSTEAFF | TGTGCCAGCAGCAAGGGGGGGAGGATGAGCACTGAAGCTTTCTTT
TRBD1 | many | TRBJ1-1 | TRBV29-1 | CSVAGGSDTEAFF | TGCAGCGTTGCAGGGGGCAGTGACACTGAAGCTTTCTTT
TRBD1 | . | TRBJ1-2 | TRBV7-9 | CASSTRDRGRDGYTF | TGTGCCAGCAGCACAAGGGACAGGGGGCGGGATGGCTACACCTTC
. | once | TRBJ2-1 | TRBV11-2 | CASSDWTSPNNEQFF | TGTGCCAGCAGCGATTGGACATCACCCAACAATGAGCAGTTCTTC
. | many | TRBJ1-1 | TRBV6-5 | CASSSPGSREAFF | TGTGCCAGCAGTTCACCGGGGTCGAGGGAAGCTTTCTTT